The sequence of this TCR beta chain was determined in a study of T cells in localized non-small cell lung cancer. Broader study findings: The study linked higher blood T cell density to longer overall survival. Because sequencing included only one region (of the tumor), heterogeneity remains possible. Clonality of T cells reached its maximum in uninvolved adjacent lung, surpassing tumor.

CDR1 is SGHTA, CDR2 FQGNSA, per germline. Trimming took 2 bases from V and 4 from J, leaving 10 bases between them. The CDR3 loop spans 14 amino acids. With regard to this clone: Its antigen is unidentified.

Assay used: immunoSEQ multiplex PCR; TCRdb lists only in-frame clones, some missing. The profile covers approximately 34,000 clones, with around 85% appearing a single time and more than 7% taken by the ten largest. The V call is TRBV7-2, the J call TRBJ2-3; TRBD1 might be the D (5 bases). The receptor was isolated from a woman aged 40 to 75 with stage I lung adenocarcinoma. Here the sequenced sample was peripheral blood, taken before any cancer treatment. The CDR3 sequence is CASSLSGFPDTQYF. The CDR3, as DNA: TGTGCCAGCAGCTTATCAGGGTTCCCAGATACGCAGTATTTT.